One and the same sample provided the 20 T cell receptor beta chains below, sequenced in a study of blood T cell repertoires in COVID-19 (dated by TCRdb to 2018 to 2020). Libraries were built with the immunoSEQ multiplex PCR assay. TCRdb limited this immuneACCESS table to in-frame rearrangements with V and J called. A share of clones is missing; checked studies link under half to unresolved V genes, and the rest is unexplained. This sample has around 100,000 clones in its table, and roughly 79% of those were observed once. The leading ten clones occupy around 10% of the sample. The sequencing sample was made of peripheral blood. The receptors were gathered from a woman in her seventies with acute or convalescent COVID-19.

V gene TRBV29-1 combines with J gene TRBJ2-2; 7 nucleotides line up with TRBD1. The CDR3 length is 14 residues. The germline CDR1 and CDR2 sequences are SQVTM and ANQGSEA. V lost 6 bases to trimming and J lost 0 bases; unmatched junction nucleotides: 4. As DNA, the CDR3 is TGCAGCGTGAGGACAGGCGCGAACACCGGGGAGCTGTTTTTT. This translates into CSVRTGANTGELFF.

The rearrangement uses TRBV18 and TRBJ2-1; TRBD1 matches 8 bases. Germline CDR1 reads KGHSH; CDR2 reads LQKENI. The CDR3 length is 18 residues. Trimming took 1 base from V and 0 from J; bases not matched to a gene: 8. The CDR3 coding sequence is TGTGCCAGCTCACCACTGTCTAGGACAGGGCCCTCCTACAATGAGCAGTTCTTC. Translation: CASSPLSRTGPSYNEQFF.

The gene calls are TRBV7-9 and TRBJ1-1; D remains unclear. V was pared by 1 base and J by 0 bases, with 9 bases between. This CDR3 is 15 amino acids long. The germline V gene has CDR1 SEHNR and CDR2 FQNEAQ (reference sequence). DNA of the CDR3: TGTGCCAGCAGCTTAGAGGAACAGATGAACACTGAAGCTTTCTTT. It codes for CASSLEEQMNTEAFF.

The genes are TRBV7-6 and TRBJ1-4; 8 bases agree with TRBD1. The CDR3 has 14 amino acids. Germline V lookup: CDR1 SGHVS, CDR2 FNYEAQ. The junction had 1 base not matched to a gene; V was cut back by 4 bases and J by 3 bases. CDR3 loop: CASSSGQANEKLFF. CDR3 DNA sequence: TGTGCCAGCAGCTCGGGACAGGCTAATGAAAAACTGTTTTTT.

CDR3 protein: CASSGNRGITDSPLHF. The CDR3 DNA sequence: TGTGCCAGCAGTGGGAACAGGGGTATCACAGATTCACCCCTCCACTTT. The chain couples TRBV5-4 to TRBJ1-6, with 7 bases lining up with TRBD1. Germline trimming cut 5 bases from V and 8 bases from J; bases unmatched to any gene: 13. This CDR3 has 16 residues. In germline, CDR1 is SGHNT, CDR2 YYREEE (reference sequence).

This chain connects TRBV5-1 to TRBJ1-5; D is undetermined. The CDR3 consists of 15 residues. V lost 0 bases, J lost 3 bases, and 10 bases lay in between. CDR1 and CDR2 (germline): SGHRS, YFSETQ. The CDR3 coding sequence is TGCGCCAGCAGCTTGGCCGGAGACTACAATCAGCCCCAGCATTTT. Amino acids: CASSLAGDYNQPQHF.

This chain connects TRBV2 to TRBJ2-1; 10 bases fit TRBD2. CDR1 and CDR2 (germline): SNHLY, FYNNEI. This CDR3 region has 15 residues. The V and J ends lost 6 bases and 7 bases, in that order; junction bases with no gene match: 9. The CDR3 is CASRTGLAGGNEQFF. The CDR3 DNA reads TGTGCCAGCAGGACCGGGTTAGCGGGAGGAAATGAGCAGTTCTTC.

This clone has just a few counts. The chain joins TRBV7-2 to TRBJ2-3; 9 bases align to TRBD2. The germline CDR1 and CDR2 sequences are SGHTA and FQGNSA. The CDR3 covers 17 residues. The V and J ends lost 1 base and 5 bases, in that order; junction bases with no gene match: 10. CDR3 sequence reads: CASSLETRRGGRDTQYF. In nucleotides, the CDR3 is TGTGCCAGCAGCTTAGAAACGAGGCGGGGGGGCAGAGATACGCAGTATTTT. Complete variable domain (other parts from reference TRBV7-2 and TRBJ2-3): GAGVSQSPSNKVTEKGKDVELRCDPISGHTALYWYRQSLGQGLEFLIYFQGNSAPDKSGLPSDRFSAERTGGSVSTLTIQRTQQEDSAVYLCASSLETRRGGRDTQYFGPGTRLTVL.

The table lists this clone with a few counts. The gene calls are TRBV7-2 and TRBJ1-5; D call uncertain. The CDR3 is 15 residues long. Per germline, CDR1 SGHTA and CDR2 FQGNSA. The V end was cut by 2 bases, the J end by 4 bases, with 12 bases between. The CDR3 loop reads CASSLWAEENQPQHF. CDR3 DNA sequence: TGTGCCAGCAGCTTATGGGCGGAGGAAAATCAGCCCCAGCATTTT.

The rearrangement links TRBV12-3 or TRBV12-4 to TRBJ1-2; 7 nucleotides line up with TRBD1. After removal of 6 bases from V and 6 bases from J, the junction contained 7 bases not matched to a gene. This CDR3 has 13 residues. Here the CDR3 DNA reads TGTGCCAGCAGCCCGACAGGGTGGGATGGCTACACCTTC. It yields the protein CASSPTGWDGYTF.

The chain carries TRBV7-8 and TRBJ1-2; TRBD1 agrees at 7 bases. Germline trimming cut 1 base from V and 2 bases from J; bases unmatched to any gene: 7. The length of the CDR3 is 16 residues. From germline, CDR1 is SGHVS and CDR2 FQNEAQ. This CDR3 is CASSLVGGQLNYGYTF. Here the CDR3 DNA reads TGTGCCAGCAGCTTAGTAGGGGGACAGTTGAACTATGGCTACACCTTC.

J is TRBJ2-4 and V is TRBV5-4; D uncertain. V was shortened by 2 bases and J by 10 bases, with 7 bases between the two germline ends. The CDR3 contains 11 residues. Germline CDR1 and CDR2: SGHNT and YYREEE (reference sequence). The CDR3 DNA reads as TGTGCCAGCAGCTTCCTACGGATTCAGTACTTC. It yields the protein CASSFLRIQYF.

The chain joins TRBV3-1 (or the pseudogene TRBV3-2) to TRBJ1-6; D unresolved. The V end was cut by 2 bases, the J end by 6 bases, with 14 bases between. Germline CDR1 and CDR2: LGHDT and YNNKEL (reference sequence). This CDR3 is built from 16 residues. DNA for the CDR3: TGTGCCAGCAGCCAAATCATACAGCTTTCTAATTCACCCCTCCACTTT. Encoded protein: CASSQIIQLSNSPLHF.

This clone was detected only a few times. The CDR3: CASSERSGDHEQYV. The CDR3 DNA sequence: TGTGCCAGCAGTGAAAGGTCAGGGGACCACGAGCAGTACGTC. The chain combines TRBV6-1 with TRBJ2-7, with D perhaps TRBD1 (6 bases). The CDR3 spans 14 residues. Germline lookup yields CDR1 MNHNS and CDR2 SASEGT. V lost 2 bases to trimming and J lost 5 bases, with 13 bases between them.

The chain has TRBV7-3 and TRBJ2-1; the D is unclear. This CDR3 is 13 amino acids long. From germline, CDR1 is SGHTA and CDR2 FQGTGA. Trimming took off 8 bases at V and 0 bases at J, with 8 bases between the two ends. For the CDR3, the DNA is TGTGCCAGCGCACCGAGCTCCTACAATGAGCAGTTCTTC. It yields the protein CASAPSSYNEQFF.

This sequence joins TRBV24-1 and TRBJ1-2; 7 nucleotides match TRBD1. CDR3 size: 12 residues. Germline values: CDR1 KGHDR, CDR2 SFDVKD. V trimming: 6 bases; J trimming: 8 bases; junction bases outside the gene matches: 5. CDR3 amino acids: CATSLQGYGYTF. The CDR3 DNA follows: TGTGCCACCAGTCTACAGGGGTACGGCTACACCTTC.

In regard to this clone: Other DNA sequences in this specimen translate into the identical CDR3. This chain joins TRBV19 and TRBJ2-2; 7 nucleotides agree with TRBD2. V lost 5 bases, J lost 0 bases, and 3 bases stayed unmatched. Germline-derived CDR1 and CDR2 are LNHDA and SQIVND (reference sequence). The CDR3 runs 15 residues. As DNA, the CDR3 is TGTGCCAGTAGTCGCGCGGGGGCGAACACCGGGGAGCTGTTTTTT. Protein sequence: CASSRAGANTGELFF. Based on the CDR3 plus reference TRBV19 and TRBJ2-2, the full variable domain is DGGITQSPKYLFRKEGQNVTLSCEQNLNHDAMYWYRQDPGQGLRLIYYSQIVNDFQKGDIAEGYSVSREKKESFPLTVTSAQKNPTAFYLCASSRAGANTGELFFGEGSRLTVL.

V is TRBV6-5 and J is TRBJ2-7; TRBD2 matches at 8 bases. Germline V CDR1 and CDR2: MNHEY, SVGAGI. The CDR3 is 12 residues long. The V segment lost 10 bases and the J segment 5 bases; nucleotides outside the gene matches: 7. The CDR3, as DNA: TGTGCCACCTCCGGGGGGGCGGACGAGCAGTACTTC. Translated: CATSGGADEQYF.

This clone has a handful of counts. This rearrangement joins TRBV19 to TRBJ1-1; D gene uncertain. The germline gives CDR1 LNHDA, CDR2 SQIVND (reference sequence). The CDR3 loop spans 13 amino acids. Trimming took 1 base from V and 6 from J, leaving 9 bases between them. CDR3 nucleotide sequence: TGTGCCAGTAGTATAGTAGCGGGCGCTGAAGCTTTCTTT. Translating it yields CASSIVAGAEAFF.

The chain couples TRBV27 to TRBJ2-1, with 8 bases identical to TRBD2. The CDR3 totals 15 residues. Germline V CDR1 and CDR2: MNHEY, SMNVEV (reference sequence). V was clipped by 3 bases and J by 7 bases; unmatched bases: 8. The CDR3 region has the DNA TGTGCCAGCAGTTTGAACAGCGGGGGCAAGAATGAGCAGTTCTTC. Amino acids: CASSLNSGGKNEQFF.